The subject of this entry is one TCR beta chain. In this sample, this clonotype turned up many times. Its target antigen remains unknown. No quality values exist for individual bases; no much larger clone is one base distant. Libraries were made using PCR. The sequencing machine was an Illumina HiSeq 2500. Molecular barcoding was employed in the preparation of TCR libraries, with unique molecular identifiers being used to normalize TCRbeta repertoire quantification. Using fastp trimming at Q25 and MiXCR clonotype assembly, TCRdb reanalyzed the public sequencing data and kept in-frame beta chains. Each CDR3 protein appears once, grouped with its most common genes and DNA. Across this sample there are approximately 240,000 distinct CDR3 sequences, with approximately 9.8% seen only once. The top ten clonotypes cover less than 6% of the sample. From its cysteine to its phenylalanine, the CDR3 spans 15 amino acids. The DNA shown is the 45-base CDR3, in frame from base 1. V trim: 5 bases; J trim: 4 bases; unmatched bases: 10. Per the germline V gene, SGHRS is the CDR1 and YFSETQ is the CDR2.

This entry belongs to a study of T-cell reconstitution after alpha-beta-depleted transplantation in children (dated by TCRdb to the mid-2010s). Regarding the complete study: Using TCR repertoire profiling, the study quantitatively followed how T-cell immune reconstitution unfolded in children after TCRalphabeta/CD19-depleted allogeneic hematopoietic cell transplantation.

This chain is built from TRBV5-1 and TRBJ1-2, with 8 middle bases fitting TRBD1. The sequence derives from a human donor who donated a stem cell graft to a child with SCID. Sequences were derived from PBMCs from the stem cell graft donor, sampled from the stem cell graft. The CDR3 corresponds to CASRQGTGEIYGYTF. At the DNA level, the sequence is TGCGCCAGCAGACAAGGGACAGGAGAGATCTATGGCTACACCTTC.